Listed here are 32 T cell receptor beta chains from one sample, sequenced in a study of technical replicates of blood from a few donors (dated by TCRdb to about 2017). The receptor library was made with the immunoSEQ multiplex PCR assay. Sourced from immuneACCESS, this table was stored by TCRdb with only in-frame sequences that have V and J called. A share of the clones is absent; for the studies checked, an unresolved V gene accounts for under half, and the remainder has no known explanation. The sample table shows about 71,000 clones, and about 96% are seen once. The top ten constitute around 0.22% of the sample. The specimen was T cells isolated from PBMCs. All receptors come from a human donor in good health.

The chain is built from TRBV27 and TRBJ2-7; D perhaps matches TRBD2 (5 bases). The CDR3 spans 14 residues. Deletions cut 5 bases from V and 2 bases from J, with 13 bases between. Germline V CDR1 and CDR2: MNHEY, SMNVEV (reference sequence). The CDR3: CASSPYSDPYEQYF. CDR3 nucleotides: TGTGCCAGCAGTCCCTATAGCGATCCCTACGAGCAGTACTTC.

The V call is TRBV6-4, the J call TRBJ1-1; D perhaps matches TRBD1 (5 bases). CDR3 length equals 14 residues. Trimming took 2 bases from V and 0 from J, leaving 7 bases between them. The germline CDR1 and CDR2 sequences are MRHNA and SNTAGT. CDR3 sequence (DNA): TGTGCCAGCAGTGACGACAGATTGAACACTGAAGCTTTCTTT. Amino acids: CASSDDRLNTEAFF.

The chain employs TRBV7-9 and TRBJ1-2; D is ambiguous. The CDR3 spans 15 residues. V lost 5 bases to trimming and J lost 4 bases, with 17 bases between them. CDR1 and CDR2 (germline): SEHNR, FQNEAQ (reference sequence). CDR3 sequence reads: CASSPPGLSSYGYTF. CDR3 coding DNA: TGTGCCAGCAGCCCCCCGGGTTTGAGCAGCTATGGCTACACCTTC.

The J gene is TRBJ2-1, the V gene TRBV7-9; D is undetermined. Trimming shortened V by 5 bases and J by 2 bases, and 7 bases separated the two germline ends. Germline CDR1 is SEHNR and CDR2 is FQNEAQ (reference sequence). The CDR3 runs 13 residues. CDR3 nucleotides: TGTGCCAGCAGCGCTCCGGCCTACAATGAGCAGTTCTTC. It yields the protein CASSAPAYNEQFF.

The rearrangement uses TRBV19 and TRBJ1-5; D is perhaps TRBD1 (5 bases). V lost 5 bases to trimming and J lost 3 bases, with 8 bases between them. The CDR3 length is 13 residues. Germline V gives CDR1 LNHDA, CDR2 SQIVND (reference sequence). The CDR3 loop is CASSPGFNQPQHF. The CDR3, as DNA: TGTGCCAGTAGTCCAGGGTTCAATCAGCCCCAGCATTTT.

CDR3 sequence (DNA): TGCGCCAGCAGCTTGGCGCGGGGCGGCGGGGAGCTGTTTTTT. Encoded protein: CASSLARGGGELFF. The chain is built from TRBV5-1 and TRBJ2-2, with D possibly TRBD2 on 6 matching bases. Looked up from germline, CDR1 is SGHRS and CDR2 is YFSETQ. CDR3 length equals 14 residues. Trimming stripped 0 bases from V and 7 bases from J, with 10 bases between.

This CDR3 is CASSRGQGASYEQYF. The CDR3 nucleotides are TGTGCCAGCAGCCGGGGACAGGGGGCCTCCTACGAGCAGTACTTC. The rearrangement joins TRBV9 to TRBJ2-7, with 12 positions matching TRBD1. The CDR3 extends over 15 amino acids. V shed 4 bases and J 0 bases; nucleotides not matched to a gene: 2. The germline CDR1 and CDR2 sequences are SGDLS and YYNGEE.

This clone was detected once. The chain uses TRBV14 and TRBJ2-2; TRBD1 agrees at 8 bases. The CDR3 runs 15 residues. Looked up from germline, CDR1 is SGHDN and CDR2 is FVKESK. Losses at the gene ends were 1 base for V and 7 bases for J; bases not matched to a gene: 5. In DNA, the CDR3 is TGTGCCAGCAGCCAAGGACAGGGGTACGACGGGGAGCTGTTTTTT. As protein: CASSQGQGYDGELFF.

The chain employs TRBV28 and TRBJ1-2; D ambiguous. CDR3 size: 14 residues. The V gene lost 4 bases and the J gene lost 2 bases, with 11 bases spanning the gap. Germline CDR1 is MDHEN and CDR2 is SYDVKM. The DNA for the CDR3 is TGTGCCAGCAGTTCGGAGGAAGCCAACTATGGCTACACCTTC. It yields the protein CASSSEEANYGYTF.

This clone appeared once. The chain employs TRBV27 and TRBJ2-1, with D tentatively TRBD1 (5 bases). The CDR3 contains 14 residues. Trimming cost V 2 bases and J 2 bases, with 7 bases left between them. From germline, CDR1 is MNHEY and CDR2 SMNVEV (reference sequence). CDR3: CASSLQGTYNEQFF. In nucleotides, the CDR3 is TGTGCCAGCAGTTTACAGGGCACCTACAATGAGCAGTTCTTC.

The chain links TRBV5-1 to TRBJ2-7; 7 bases are shared with TRBD1. The CDR3 contains 14 residues. J was trimmed by 5 bases and V by 0 bases; bases with no gene match: 5. Germline CDR1 is SGHRS and CDR2 is YFSETQ. The CDR3 region is CASSLVDRAHEQYF. The CDR3 bases are TGCGCCAGCAGCTTGGTCGACAGGGCCCACGAGCAGTACTTC.

In DNA form, the CDR3 reads TGTGCAAGTCGCTTAGTCTGGGTGAGGCGGCCCCAGCATTTT. This codes for CASRLVWVRRPQHF. This rearrangement joins TRBV12-2 to TRBJ1-5. TRBV12-2 is flagged as a pseudogene. The CDR3 sequence is 14 residues long.

The chain employs TRBV27 and TRBJ2-1; the D is unclear. Trimming shortened V by 6 bases and J by 10 bases, and 10 bases separated the two germline ends. The CDR3 contains 11 residues. The germline gives CDR1 MNHEY, CDR2 SMNVEV (reference sequence). The chain's CDR3 is CASSTEREQFF. The DNA for the CDR3 is TGTGCCAGCAGCACCGAGCGAGAGCAGTTCTTC.

This chain links TRBV7-2 with TRBJ2-5; D gene ambiguous. Germline V gene sequence: CDR1 SGHTA, CDR2 FQGNSA. Trimming took 1 base from V and 5 from J, leaving 11 bases between them. This CDR3 is built from 14 residues. The CDR3 DNA reads TGTGCCAGCAGCTTAGGTCACCCCGGGGAGACCCAGTACTTC. It codes for CASSLGHPGETQYF.

This chain uses TRBV30 with TRBJ2-7; 9 nucleotides agree with TRBD1. CDR3 length: 14 amino acids. Germline CDR1 GTSNPN, CDR2 SVGIG (reference sequence). Trimming at V came to 2 bases and at J to 2 bases, leaving 4 bases not matched to a gene. The CDR3 loop reads CAWSRDRVTYEQYF. The CDR3 coding sequence is TGTGCCTGGAGTCGGGACAGGGTTACCTACGAGCAGTACTTC.

The chain joins TRBV7-9 to TRBJ2-2, with D possibly matching TRBD2 (5 bases). CDR1 and CDR2 (germline): SEHNR, FQNEAQ (reference sequence). Trimming shortened V by 5 bases and J by 0 bases, and 10 bases separated the two germline ends. The CDR3 has 15 residues. Here the CDR3 reads CASSPPGTNTGELFF. CDR3 nucleotides: TGTGCCAGCAGCCCCCCCGGGACGAACACCGGGGAGCTGTTTTTT.

The chain carries TRBV6-1 and TRBJ2-6, with unresolved D. Looked up from germline, CDR1 is MNHNS and CDR2 is SASEGT. The CDR3 totals 15 residues. The V and J ends lost 5 bases and 5 bases respectively, with 13 bases between them. CDR3 sequence reads: CASSMSEPWANVLTF. CDR3 sequence (DNA): TGTGCCAGCAGTATGTCTGAGCCATGGGCCAACGTCCTGACTTTC.

CDR3 residues: CASSRSSAGKNLSNQPQHF. CDR3 bases: TGTGCCAGCAGCCGCTCGTCGGCAGGGAAAAATCTAAGCAATCAGCCCCAGCATTTT. This chain links TRBV11-2 with TRBJ1-5; D may be TRBD1 (5 bases). Trimming pared 5 bases from V and 1 base from J, leaving 24 bases between. CDR1 SGHAT and CDR2 FQNNGV come from the germline V gene. The CDR3 totals 19 residues.

This chain links TRBV11-3 with TRBJ1-1; D not resolved. Germline CDR1 SGHNT, CDR2 YENEEA. The CDR3 extends over 12 amino acids. V lost 3 bases to trimming and J lost 10 bases, with 12 bases between them. For the CDR3, the DNA is TGTGCCAGCAGCTTTGTAGGCCGGGGAGCTTTCTTT. This gives the protein CASSFVGRGAFF.

This clone was observed a single time. This chain uses TRBV6-1 with TRBJ1-3; the match to TRBD1 covers 10 bases. This CDR3 contains 15 residues. The J segment lost 8 bases and the V segment lost 7 bases, leaving 11 bases of the junction unmatched. CDR1 MNHNS and CDR2 SASEGT come from the germline V gene. This chain's CDR3 is CASTYSRDRGDTIYF. DNA of the CDR3: TGTGCCAGCACTTATTCCCGGGACAGGGGAGACACCATATATTTT.

The CDR3 loop reads CASSPVGPWGLSGANVLTF. For the CDR3, the DNA is TGTGCCAGCAGCCCCGTGGGGCCTTGGGGGCTCTCTGGGGCCAACGTCCTGACTTTC. The chain has TRBV5-6 and TRBJ2-6; possibly TRBD1 for D (6 bases). V was shortened by 4 bases and J by 0 bases, with 20 bases between the two germline ends. The CDR3 is 19 residues long. Germline V CDR1 and CDR2: SGHDT, YYEEEE.

The chain couples TRBV5-1 to TRBJ2-5; weak D call: TRBD2 (6 bases). The CDR3 runs 13 residues. Trimming left V 1 base short and J 3 bases short, with 7 bases between. The germline CDR1 and CDR2 sequences are SGHRS and YFSETQ. CDR3 sequence reads: CASSLPGEETQYF. The CDR3 DNA sequence: TGCGCCAGCAGCTTGCCGGGAGAAGAGACCCAGTACTTC. The full variable domain, with the rest looked up from reference TRBV5-1 and TRBJ2-5, is KAGVTQTPRYLIKTRGQQVTLSCSPISGHRSVSWYQQTPGQGLQFLFEYFSETQRNKGNFPGRFSGRQFSNSRSEMNVSTLELGDSALYLCASSLPGEETQYFGPGTRLLVL.

The chain uses TRBV5-8 and TRBJ1-1; D perhaps matches TRBD1 (6 bases). The CDR3 runs 10 residues. Trimming cost V 5 bases and J 7 bases, with 6 bases left between them. Germline V lookup: CDR1 SGHTS, CDR2 YDEGEE. CDR3 residues: CASRDSEAFF. For the CDR3, the DNA is TGTGCCAGCAGGGACAGTGAAGCTTTCTTT.

J is TRBJ2-7 and V is TRBV7-9, with 8 bases lining up with TRBD2. The CDR3 is made up of 14 amino acids. Looked up from germline, CDR1 is SEHNR and CDR2 is FQNEAQ (reference sequence). With 8 bases clipped from V and 2 bases from J, the junction kept 8 bases outside the gene matches. The CDR3 here is CASSSTSATYEQYF. CDR3 DNA: TGTGCCAGCTCGTCGACTAGCGCGACCTACGAGCAGTACTTC.

This CDR3 reads CASANRAYGYTF. In DNA, the CDR3 is TGTGCCAGTGCTAACAGAGCCTATGGCTACACCTTC. This rearrangement joins TRBV19 to TRBJ1-2, with D unresolved. Germline V CDR1 and CDR2: LNHDA, SQIVND (reference sequence). V gave up 8 bases and J gave up 4 bases, with 11 bases separating them. CDR3 length: 12 amino acids.

This clone was seen once. V usage is TRBV5-4 and J usage is TRBJ2-7, with 10 positions matching TRBD1. The germline V gene encodes CDR1 SGHNT and CDR2 YYREEE (reference sequence). The CDR3 extends over 15 amino acids. V shed 0 bases, J shed 2 bases, and the junction held 2 bases outside the gene matches. The CDR3 DNA sequence: TGTGCCAGCAGCTTGGGTGACAGGGGGCCCTACGAGCAGTACTTC. This gives the protein CASSLGDRGPYEQYF.

The chain couples TRBV11-2 to TRBJ1-5; D ambiguous. CDR3 length: 12 residues. CDR1 is SGHAT, CDR2 FQNNGV, per germline. Trimming pared 4 bases from V and 4 bases from J, leaving 5 bases between. In nucleotides, the CDR3 is TGTGCCAGCAGCTCGTTAAATCAGCCCCAGCATTTT. Translated, it gives CASSSLNQPQHF. The complete variable domain, with remaining parts taken from reference TRBV11-2 and TRBJ1-5, reads EAGVAQSPRYKIIEKRQSVAFWCNPISGHATLYWYQQILGQGPKLLIQFQNNGVVDDSQLPKDRFSAERLKGVDSTLKIQPAKLEDSAVYLCASSSLNQPQHFGDGTRLSIL.

The V and J genes are TRBV4-1 and TRBJ1-6; D call uncertain. CDR1 and CDR2 (germline): MGHRA, YSYEKL. Trimming removed 0 bases at V and 0 bases at J, with 9 bases between. The CDR3 consists of 17 residues. DNA of the CDR3: TGCGCCAGCAGCCAAGATCGGTCTCGCTCCTATAATTCACCCCTCCACTTT. Protein product: CASSQDRSRSYNSPLHF.

V is TRBV30 and J is TRBJ1-2; 10 nucleotides match TRBD1. V shed 4 bases and J 13 bases; nucleotides not matched to a gene: 6. This CDR3 is built from 11 residues. Germline V lookup: CDR1 GTSNPN, CDR2 SVGIG (reference sequence). DNA of the CDR3: TGTGCCTGGACGACAGGGGGCGTCCGCACCTTC. This codes for CAWTTGGVRTF.

V gene TRBV4-1 combines with J gene TRBJ1-4; D gene ambiguous. The CDR3 has 18 residues. Trimming pared 1 base from V and 4 bases from J, leaving 19 bases between. From germline, CDR1 is MGHRA and CDR2 YSYEKL. This CDR3 is CASSQVLRVEHVNEKLFF. CDR3 nucleotide sequence: TGCGCCAGCAGCCAAGTTTTGAGGGTCGAACACGTTAATGAAAAACTGTTTTTT.

Regarding this clone: Mismatch with germline at one junction end may stem from a read error. The chain carries TRBV29-1 and TRBJ2-7; D may be TRBD2 (6 bases). CDR1 is SQVTM, CDR2 ANQGSEA, per germline. This CDR3 is built from 14 residues. In DNA form, the CDR3 reads TGCAGCGCCCAGGAAGCAGCGGGTCCATCTGTGCGGGTCTTC. As protein: CSAQEAAGPSVRVF.

J is TRBJ2-7 and V is TRBV6-6; D may be TRBD1 (6 bases). The germline V and J ends were trimmed by 5 bases and 3 bases, with 17 bases remaining between them. The CDR3 consists of 15 residues. Germline lookup yields CDR1 MNHNY and CDR2 SVGAGI (reference sequence). CDR3 residues: CASSEAGAINYEQYF. The CDR3 bases are TGTGCCAGCAGTGAGGCAGGGGCTATTAACTACGAGCAGTACTTC.